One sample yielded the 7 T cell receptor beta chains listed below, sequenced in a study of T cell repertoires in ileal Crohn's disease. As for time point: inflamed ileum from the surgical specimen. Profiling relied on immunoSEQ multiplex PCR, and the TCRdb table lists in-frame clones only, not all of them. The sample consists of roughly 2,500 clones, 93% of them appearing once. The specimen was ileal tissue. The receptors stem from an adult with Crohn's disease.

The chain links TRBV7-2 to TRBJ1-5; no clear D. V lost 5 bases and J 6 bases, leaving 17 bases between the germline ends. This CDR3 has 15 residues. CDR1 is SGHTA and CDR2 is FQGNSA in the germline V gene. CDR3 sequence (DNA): TGTGCCAGCAGCGGAGAGCAGGCCCCTGGTCAGCCCCAGCATTTT. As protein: CASSGEQAPGQPQHF. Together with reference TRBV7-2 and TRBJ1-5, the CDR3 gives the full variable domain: GAGVSQSPSNKVTEKGKDVELRCDPISGHTALYWYRQSLGQGLEFLIYFQGNSAPDKSGLPSDRFSAERTGGSVSTLTIQRTQQEDSAVYLCASSGEQAPGQPQHFGDGTRLSIL.

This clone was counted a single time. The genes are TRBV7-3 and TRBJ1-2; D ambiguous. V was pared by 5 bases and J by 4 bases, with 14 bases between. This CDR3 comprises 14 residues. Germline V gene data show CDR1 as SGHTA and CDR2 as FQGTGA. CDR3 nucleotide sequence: TGTGCCAGCAGCGCCCAGTTTCTTCCCTATGGCTACACCTTC. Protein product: CASSAQFLPYGYTF.

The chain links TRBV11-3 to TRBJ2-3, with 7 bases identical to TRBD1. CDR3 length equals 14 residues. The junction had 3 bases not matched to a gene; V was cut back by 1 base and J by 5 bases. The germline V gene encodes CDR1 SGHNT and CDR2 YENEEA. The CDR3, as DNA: TGTGCCAGCAGCTTAGTAGGGGGCATAGATACGCAGTATTTT. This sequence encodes CASSLVGGIDTQYF. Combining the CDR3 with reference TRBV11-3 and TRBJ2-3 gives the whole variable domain EAGVVQSPRYKIIEKKQPVAFWCNPISGHNTLYWYLQNLGQGPELLIRYENEEAVDDSQLPKDRFSAERLKGVDSTLKIQPAELGDSAVYLCASSLVGGIDTQYFGPGTRLTVL.

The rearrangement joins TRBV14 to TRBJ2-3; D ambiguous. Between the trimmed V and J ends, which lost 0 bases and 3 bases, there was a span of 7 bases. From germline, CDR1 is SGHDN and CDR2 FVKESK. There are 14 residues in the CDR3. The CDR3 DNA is TGTGCCAGCAGCCAAGAGACCTTAACAGATACGCAGTATTTT. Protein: CASSQETLTDTQYF.

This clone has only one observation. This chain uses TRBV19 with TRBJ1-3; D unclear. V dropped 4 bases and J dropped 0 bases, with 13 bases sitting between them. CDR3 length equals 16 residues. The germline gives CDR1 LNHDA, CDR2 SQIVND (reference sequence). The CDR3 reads CASSNQVQHSGNTIYF. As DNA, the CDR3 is TGTGCCAGTAGTAACCAAGTACAGCACTCTGGAAACACCATATATTTT.

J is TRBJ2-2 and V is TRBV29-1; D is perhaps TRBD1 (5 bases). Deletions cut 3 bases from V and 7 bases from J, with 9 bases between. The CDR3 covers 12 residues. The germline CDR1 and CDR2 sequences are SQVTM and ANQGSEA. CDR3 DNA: TGCAGCGTTGATGGGGCGAGCGGGGAGCTGTTTTTT. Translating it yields CSVDGASGELFF.

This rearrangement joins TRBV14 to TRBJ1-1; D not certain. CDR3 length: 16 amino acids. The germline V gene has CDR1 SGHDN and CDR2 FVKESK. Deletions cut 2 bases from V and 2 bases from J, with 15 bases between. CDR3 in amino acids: CASSQRAGKGNTEAFF. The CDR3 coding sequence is TGTGCCAGCAGCCAAAGGGCCGGGAAAGGTAACACTGAAGCTTTCTTT.